This TCR beta chain was captured in a study of cytotoxic CD8 clonotypes in ibrutinib-treated CLL. General study results and limits: Clonality went higher at ibrutinib response and then dropped back toward baseline at progression. With treatment, public clonotypes, which were uncommon, either contracted or remained stable. Sampling times differed between sustained-remission and progressing patients.

Measured with immunoSEQ multiplex PCR; TCRdb has only the in-frame clones, and not every one. The repertoire includes nearly 300,000 clones, 70% to 80% of them detected once, and about 5.3% sits in the top ten. The germline CDR1 and CDR2 sequences are SGHRS and YFSETQ. Trimming left V 0 bases short and J 4 bases short, with 4 bases between. This CDR3 has 13 residues. Details on this clone: The antigen is unknown. The sample contains more than one DNA sequence encoding this CDR3.

The rearrangement joins TRBV5-1 to TRBJ2-2; D is unclear. This TCR was sampled from a human donor with chronic lymphocytic leukemia. This specimen was PBMCs, taken at disease progression, from a patient treated with ibrutinib. The CDR3 DNA reads TGCGCCAGCAGCTTGGCGGGCACCGGGGAGCTGTTTTTT. Translated: CASSLAGTGELFF.